The 20 T cell receptor beta chains below all came from one sample that was sequenced in a study of chemoradiotherapy in HPV16-positive cancers. Assay: immunoSEQ multiplex PCR; the TCRdb copy retains only in-frame clones and omits some. In the table there are 14,000 or so clones, around nine tenths of which are singletons. Sequences were derived from tumor tissue, sampled from a patient who underwent chemoradiotherapy. All receptors derive from a human donor with HPV-associated anogenital cancer.

The chain has TRBV2 and TRBJ1-2; 9 bases fit TRBD1. Germline-derived CDR1 and CDR2 are SNHLY and FYNNEI. J was trimmed by 2 bases and V by 8 bases; bases with no gene match: 9. This CDR3 has 15 amino acids. The CDR3 DNA reads as TGTGCCAGCCGATGGGGACAGGGCTGGAACTATGGCTACACCTTC. Amino acids: CASRWGQGWNYGYTF.

The chain combines TRBV11-2 with TRBJ1-2; 7 bases align to TRBD1. The CDR3 spans 13 residues. Trimming took 4 bases from V and 2 from J; bases not matched to a gene: 1. Germline CDR1 reads SGHAT; CDR2 reads FQNNGV. CDR3 protein: CASSSTGNYGYTF. CDR3 bases: TGTGCCAGCAGCTCGACAGGGAACTATGGCTACACCTTC.

The V and J genes are TRBV6-4 and TRBJ2-5; D remains ambiguous. The ends were cut back, 2 bases at V and 4 bases at J, with 20 bases in the middle. CDR1 and CDR2 from the germline V gene are MRHNA and SNTAGT. The length of the CDR3 is 17 residues. The CDR3 sequence is CASSDPQTHSPSETQYF. The CDR3 bases are TGTGCCAGCAGTGACCCCCAGACTCATAGTCCCTCAGAGACCCAGTACTTC.

V is TRBV27 and J is TRBJ1-1; D not resolved. Trimming removed 2 bases at V and 6 bases at J, with 10 bases between. Germline V gene lookup returns CDR1 MNHEY and CDR2 SMNVEV (reference sequence). CDR3 length: 13 amino acids. Written as DNA, the CDR3 is TGTGCCAGCAGTTTAGATAGGCTCGCTGAAGCTTTCTTT. This translates into CASSLDRLAEAFF.

CDR3 residues: CASSAAYEQYF. CDR3 in DNA: TGTGCCAGCAGTGCCGCCTACGAGCAGTACTTC. The chain joins TRBV25-1 to TRBJ2-7; D remains ambiguous. CDR3 size: 11 residues. V lost 4 bases, J lost 2 bases, and 3 bases lay in between. The germline CDR1 and CDR2 sequences are MGHDK and SYGVNS.

This rearrangement joins TRBV11-3 to TRBJ2-1; D might be TRBD2 (6 bases). Trimming removed 3 bases at V and 0 bases at J, with 12 bases between. This CDR3 comprises 16 residues. Germline V gives CDR1 SGHNT, CDR2 YENEEA. The CDR3 reads CASSLGYSGSYNEQFF. For the CDR3, the DNA is TGTGCCAGCAGCTTGGGGTATAGCGGCTCCTACAATGAGCAGTTCTTC.

The chain employs TRBV11-1 and TRBJ2-1, with D perhaps matching TRBD1 (6 bases). CDR1 and CDR2 from the germline V gene are SGHAT and FQDESV (reference sequence). Trimming took off 4 bases at V and 2 bases at J, with 12 bases between the two ends. The CDR3 runs to 15 residues. CDR3 residues: CASSSRQAAYNEQFF. The CDR3 DNA reads as TGTGCCAGCAGCTCCAGACAGGCCGCCTACAATGAGCAGTTCTTC.

The genes are TRBV6-1 and TRBJ1-1; 7 bases are shared with TRBD1. The CDR3 extends over 13 amino acids. Trimming took 7 bases from V and 4 from J; bases not matched to a gene: 6. The germline V gene has CDR1 MNHNS and CDR2 SASEGT. CDR3 amino acids: CASTGQFLTEAFF. The CDR3 DNA is TGTGCCAGCACGGGACAGTTTCTCACTGAAGCTTTCTTT.

A few counts support this clone. V gene TRBV28 combines with J gene TRBJ1-3, with TRBD1 matching over 7 bases. Germline V CDR1 and CDR2: MDHEN, SYDVKM. The CDR3 totals 15 residues. Trimming took 5 bases from V and 4 from J; bases not matched to a gene: 8. Here the CDR3 reads CASSPRGRGGNTIYF. CDR3 nucleotides: TGTGCCAGCAGTCCCAGGGGCAGGGGGGGAAACACCATATATTTT.

Here the CDR3 DNA reads TGTGCCAGCAGTTACGACAGGGGTACTCAGCAGTACTTC. Protein: CASSYDRGTQQYF. V gene TRBV6-6 combines with J gene TRBJ2-7, with 8 bases that match TRBD1. The V segment lost 2 bases and the J segment 8 bases; nucleotides outside the gene matches: 5. Germline CDR1 and CDR2: MNHNY and SVGAGI (reference sequence). The CDR3 is 13 residues long.

V and J are TRBV7-3 and TRBJ2-3; D call uncertain. V was clipped by 1 base and J by 3 bases, with 8 bases between them. Germline V gene data show CDR1 as SGHTA and CDR2 as FQGTGA. The CDR3 runs 14 residues. The CDR3 here is CASSLSRDTDTQYF. In DNA form, the CDR3 reads TGTGCCAGCAGCTTAAGTAGGGATACAGATACGCAGTATTTT.

This sequence joins TRBV9 and TRBJ2-1; TRBD2 agrees at 8 bases. Per the germline V gene, CDR1 is SGDLS and CDR2 is YYNGEE. J lost 2 bases, V lost 0 bases, and 4 bases had no gene match. The CDR3 consists of 16 residues. The CDR3 spells CASSVDSGSAYNEQFF. In DNA, the CDR3 is TGTGCCAGCAGCGTAGACAGCGGGAGTGCCTACAATGAGCAGTTCTTC.

V usage is TRBV7-6 and J usage is TRBJ1-5; D might be TRBD1 (6 bases). Germline CDR1 reads SGHVS; CDR2 reads FNYEAQ. The CDR3 consists of 17 residues. V lost 5 bases and J lost 9, with 26 bases in between. CDR3 DNA: TGTGCCAGCAGCGAAAAGAAGGCAGGCACAAAGGGGGGGCCCCAGCATTTT. This encodes CASSEKKAGTKGGPQHF.

The J gene is TRBJ2-2, the V gene TRBV4-3; D is uncertain. Trimming pared 1 base from V and 8 bases from J, leaving 8 bases between. CDR3 length equals 13 residues. The germline gives CDR1 LGHNA, CDR2 YSLEER. This CDR3 reads CASSQVQAGELFF. The CDR3 DNA is TGCGCCAGCAGCCAAGTACAAGCGGGGGAGCTGTTTTTT.

V gene TRBV27 combines with J gene TRBJ1-2, with 7 bases that match TRBD1. CDR1 is MNHEY and CDR2 is SMNVEV in the germline V gene (reference sequence). This CDR3 contains 14 residues. With 5 bases clipped from V and 8 bases from J, the junction kept 11 bases outside the gene matches. CDR3 sequence (DNA): TGTGCCAGCAGTCAAACAGGGGTTGGGTTCGGCTACACCTTC. It codes for CASSQTGVGFGYTF.

J is TRBJ2-7 and V is TRBV5-4; D gene uncertain. The CDR3 consists of 14 residues. CDR1 is SGHNT, CDR2 YYREEE, per germline (reference sequence). V was shortened by 2 bases and J by 5 bases, with 14 bases between the two germline ends. In nucleotides, the CDR3 is TGTGCCAGCAGCTTCCCCTCCCAGAGCAACGAGCAGTACTTC. Amino acids: CASSFPSQSNEQYF.

V and J are TRBV4-1 and TRBJ1-1; tentative D call: TRBD1 (5 bases). CDR1 is MGHRA and CDR2 is YSYEKL in the germline V gene. V lost 0 bases and J 2 bases, leaving 10 bases between the germline ends. The CDR3 runs to 15 residues. The DNA for the CDR3 is TGCGCCAGCAGCCAAGATCCGGGGCCTAACACTGAAGCTTTCTTT. Its translation is CASSQDPGPNTEAFF.

The chain has TRBV7-2 and TRBJ1-4; D remains unclear. V was cut by 1 base and J by 5 bases, with 8 bases left in between. Germline assignment: CDR1 SGHTA and CDR2 FQGNSA. This CDR3 spans 14 amino acids. The CDR3 bases are TGTGCCAGCAGCTTAGTGTCAGAGAATGAAAAACTGTTTTTT. Amino acid sequence: CASSLVSENEKLFF.

V is TRBV29-1 and J is TRBJ1-6, with no clear D. CDR1 and CDR2 (germline): SQVTM, ANQGSEA. This CDR3 region has 13 residues. V lost 6 bases, J lost 9 bases, and 15 bases lay in between. CDR3 in amino acids: CSVLTGRGSPLHF. The DNA of the CDR3 is TGCAGCGTCCTTACGGGCAGAGGTTCACCCCTCCACTTT.

This clone was detected a few times. The chain links TRBV13 to TRBJ2-1; D is perhaps TRBD2 (5 bases). The germline gives CDR1 PRHDT, CDR2 FYEKMQ (reference sequence). CDR3 length: 15 amino acids. Trimming removed 4 bases from V and 7 bases from J, with 17 bases in between. The CDR3 DNA sequence: TGTGCCAGCAGCTCCGGATTACTAGGGTTAAATGAGCAGTTCTTC. Its translation: CASSSGLLGLNEQFF.